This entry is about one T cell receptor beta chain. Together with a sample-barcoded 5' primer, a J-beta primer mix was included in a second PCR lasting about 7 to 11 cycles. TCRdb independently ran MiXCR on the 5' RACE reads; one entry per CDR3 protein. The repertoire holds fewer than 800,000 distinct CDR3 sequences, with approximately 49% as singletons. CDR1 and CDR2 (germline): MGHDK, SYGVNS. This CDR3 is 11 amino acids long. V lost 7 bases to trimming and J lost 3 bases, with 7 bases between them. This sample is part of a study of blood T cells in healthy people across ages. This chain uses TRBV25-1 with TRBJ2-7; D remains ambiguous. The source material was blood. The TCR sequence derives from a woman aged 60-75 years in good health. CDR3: CASTSLYEQYF. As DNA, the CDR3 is TGTGCCAGCACCTCCCTCTACGAGCAGTACTTC.